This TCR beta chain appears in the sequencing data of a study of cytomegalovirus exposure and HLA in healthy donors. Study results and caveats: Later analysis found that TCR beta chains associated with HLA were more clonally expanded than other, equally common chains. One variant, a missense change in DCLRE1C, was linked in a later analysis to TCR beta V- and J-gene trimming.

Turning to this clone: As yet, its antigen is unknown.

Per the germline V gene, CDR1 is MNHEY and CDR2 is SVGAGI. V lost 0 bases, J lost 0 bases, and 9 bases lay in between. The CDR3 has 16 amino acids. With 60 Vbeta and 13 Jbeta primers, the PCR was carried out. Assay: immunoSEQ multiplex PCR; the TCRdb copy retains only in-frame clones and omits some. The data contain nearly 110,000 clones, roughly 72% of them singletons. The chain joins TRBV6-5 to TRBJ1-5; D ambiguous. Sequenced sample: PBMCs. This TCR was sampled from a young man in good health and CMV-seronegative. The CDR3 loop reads CASSYSYSSSNQPQHF. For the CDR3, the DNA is TGTGCCAGCAGTTACTCTTACTCCTCTAGCAATCAGCCCCAGCATTTT.